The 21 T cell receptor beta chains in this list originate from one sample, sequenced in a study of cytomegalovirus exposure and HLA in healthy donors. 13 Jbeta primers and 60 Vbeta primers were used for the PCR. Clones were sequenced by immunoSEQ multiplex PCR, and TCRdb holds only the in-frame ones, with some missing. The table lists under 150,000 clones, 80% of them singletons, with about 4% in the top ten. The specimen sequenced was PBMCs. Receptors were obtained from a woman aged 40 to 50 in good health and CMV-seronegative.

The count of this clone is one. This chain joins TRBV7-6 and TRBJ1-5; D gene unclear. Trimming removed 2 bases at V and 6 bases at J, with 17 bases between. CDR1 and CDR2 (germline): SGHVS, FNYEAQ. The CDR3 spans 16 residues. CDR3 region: CASSLRAASAGQPQHF. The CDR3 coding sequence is TGTGCCAGCAGCTTACGGGCCGCATCGGCGGGTCAGCCCCAGCATTTT. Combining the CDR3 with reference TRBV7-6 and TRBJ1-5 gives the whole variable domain GAGVSQSPRYKVTKRGQDVALRCDPISGHVSLYWYRQALGQGPEFLTYFNYEAQQDKSGLPNDRFSAERPEGSISTLTIQRTEQRDSAMYRCASSLRAASAGQPQHFGDGTRLSIL.

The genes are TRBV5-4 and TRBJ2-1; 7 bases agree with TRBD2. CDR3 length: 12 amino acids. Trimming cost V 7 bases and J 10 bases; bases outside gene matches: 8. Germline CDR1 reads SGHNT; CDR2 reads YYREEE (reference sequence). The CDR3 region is CASLPFGGEQFF. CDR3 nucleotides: TGTGCCAGCCTACCCTTCGGGGGGGAGCAGTTCTTC.

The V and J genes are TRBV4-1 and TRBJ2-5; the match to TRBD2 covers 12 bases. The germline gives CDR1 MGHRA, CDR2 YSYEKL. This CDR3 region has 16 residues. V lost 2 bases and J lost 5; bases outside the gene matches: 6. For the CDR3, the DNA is TGCGCCAGCAGCCAATATCTAGCGGGGGGGCAGGAGACCCAGTACTTC. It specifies CASSQYLAGGQETQYF.

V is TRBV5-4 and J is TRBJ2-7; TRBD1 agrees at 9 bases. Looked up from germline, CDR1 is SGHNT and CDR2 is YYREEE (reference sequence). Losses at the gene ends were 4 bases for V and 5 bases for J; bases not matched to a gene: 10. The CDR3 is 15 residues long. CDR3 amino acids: CASSPNRDRVHEQYF. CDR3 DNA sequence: TGTGCCAGCAGCCCTAACCGGGACAGGGTCCACGAGCAGTACTTC. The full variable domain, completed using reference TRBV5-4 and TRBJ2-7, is ETGVTQSPTHLIKTRGQQVTLRCSSQSGHNTVSWYQQALGQGPQFIFQYYREEENGRGNFPPRFSGLQFPNYSSELNVNALELDDSALYLCASSPNRDRVHEQYFGPGTRLTVT.

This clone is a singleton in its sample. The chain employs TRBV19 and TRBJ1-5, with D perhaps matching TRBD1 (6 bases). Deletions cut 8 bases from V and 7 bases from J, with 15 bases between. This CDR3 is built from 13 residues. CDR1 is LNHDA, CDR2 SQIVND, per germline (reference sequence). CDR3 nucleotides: TGTGCCAGTGGCCAGGGGAAGGGGCAGCCCCAGCATTTT. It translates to CASGQGKGQPQHF.

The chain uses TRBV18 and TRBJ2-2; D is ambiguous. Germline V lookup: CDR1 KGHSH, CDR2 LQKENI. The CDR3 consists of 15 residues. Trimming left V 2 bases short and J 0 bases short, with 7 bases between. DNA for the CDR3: TGTGCCAGCTCACCATCCCAGACGAACACCGGGGAGCTGTTTTTT. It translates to CASSPSQTNTGELFF.

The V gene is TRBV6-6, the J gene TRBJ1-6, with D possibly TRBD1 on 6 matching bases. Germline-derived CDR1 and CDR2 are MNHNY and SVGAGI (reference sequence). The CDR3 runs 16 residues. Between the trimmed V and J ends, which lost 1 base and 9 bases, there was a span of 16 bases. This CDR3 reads CASSYFPLGAGSPLHF. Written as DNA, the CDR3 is TGTGCCAGCAGTTACTTCCCCTTGGGGGCGGGTTCACCCCTCCACTTT.

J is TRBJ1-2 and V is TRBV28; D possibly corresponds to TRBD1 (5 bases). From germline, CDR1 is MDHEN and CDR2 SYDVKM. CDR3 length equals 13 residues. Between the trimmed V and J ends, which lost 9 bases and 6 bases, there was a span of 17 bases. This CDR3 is CASSTHGGNGYTF. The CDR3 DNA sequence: TGTGCCAGTTCGACTCACGGGGGGAATGGCTACACCTTC.

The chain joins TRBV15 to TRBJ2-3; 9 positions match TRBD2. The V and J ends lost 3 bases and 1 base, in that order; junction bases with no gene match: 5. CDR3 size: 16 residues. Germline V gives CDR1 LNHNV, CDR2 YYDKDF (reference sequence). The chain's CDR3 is CATSSAIAGGTDTQYF. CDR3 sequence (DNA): TGTGCCACCAGCAGTGCCATAGCGGGAGGCACAGATACGCAGTATTTT.

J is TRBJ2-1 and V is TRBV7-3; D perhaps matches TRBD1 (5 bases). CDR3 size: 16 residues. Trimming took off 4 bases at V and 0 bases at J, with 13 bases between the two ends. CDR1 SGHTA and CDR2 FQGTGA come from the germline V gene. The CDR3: CASSWGVGSSYNEQFF. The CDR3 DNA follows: TGTGCCAGCAGCTGGGGCGTGGGCAGCTCCTACAATGAGCAGTTCTTC.

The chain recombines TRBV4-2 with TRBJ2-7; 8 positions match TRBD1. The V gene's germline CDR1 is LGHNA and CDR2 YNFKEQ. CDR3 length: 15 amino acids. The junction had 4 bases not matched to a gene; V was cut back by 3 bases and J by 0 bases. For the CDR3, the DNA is TGTGCCAGCAGCCAGGAGACAGGGGTCTCCTACGAGCAGTACTTC. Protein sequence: CASSQETGVSYEQYF.

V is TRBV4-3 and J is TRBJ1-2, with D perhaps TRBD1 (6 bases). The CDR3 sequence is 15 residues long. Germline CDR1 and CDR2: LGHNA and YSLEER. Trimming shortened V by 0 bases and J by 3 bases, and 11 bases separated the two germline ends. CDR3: CASSQDHRVDYGYTF. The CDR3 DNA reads TGCGCCAGCAGCCAAGATCACAGGGTCGACTATGGCTACACCTTC.

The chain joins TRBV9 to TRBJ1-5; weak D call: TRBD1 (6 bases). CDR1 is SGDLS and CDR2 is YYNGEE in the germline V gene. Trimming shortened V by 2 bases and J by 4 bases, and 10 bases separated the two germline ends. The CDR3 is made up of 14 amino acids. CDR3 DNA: TGTGCCAGCAGCGTGACAGGCCGGAATCAGCCCCAGCATTTT. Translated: CASSVTGRNQPQHF.

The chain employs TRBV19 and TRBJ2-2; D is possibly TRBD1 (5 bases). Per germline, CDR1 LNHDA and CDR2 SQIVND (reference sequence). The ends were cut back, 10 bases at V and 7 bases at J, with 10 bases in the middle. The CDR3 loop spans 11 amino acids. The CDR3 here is CAIGDFGELFF. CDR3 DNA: TGTGCCATAGGGGATTTCGGGGAGCTGTTTTTT.

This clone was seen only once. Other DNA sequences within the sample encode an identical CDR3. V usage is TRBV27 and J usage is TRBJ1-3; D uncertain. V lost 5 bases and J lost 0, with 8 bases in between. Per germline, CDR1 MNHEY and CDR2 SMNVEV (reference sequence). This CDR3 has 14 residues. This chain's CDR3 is CASSERGSGNTIYF. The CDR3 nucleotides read TGTGCCAGCAGTGAACGGGGCTCTGGAAACACCATATATTTT.

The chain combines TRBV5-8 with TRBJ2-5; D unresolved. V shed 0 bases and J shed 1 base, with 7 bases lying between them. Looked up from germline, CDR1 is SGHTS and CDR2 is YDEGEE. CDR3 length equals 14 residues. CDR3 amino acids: CASSLVHLQETQYF. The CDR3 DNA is TGTGCCAGCAGCTTGGTACACCTCCAAGAGACCCAGTACTTC.

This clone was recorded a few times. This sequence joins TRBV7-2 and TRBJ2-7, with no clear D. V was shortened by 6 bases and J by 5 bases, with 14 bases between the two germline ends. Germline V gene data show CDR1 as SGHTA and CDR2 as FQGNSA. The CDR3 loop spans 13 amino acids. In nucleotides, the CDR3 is TGTGCCAGCAGTTTAACGCGGCTCGACGAGCAGTACTTC. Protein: CASSLTRLDEQYF.

The CDR3, as DNA: TGTGCCAGCAGTCATACAGGGGTTGACTTTTACAATGAGCAGTTCTTC. This codes for CASSHTGVDFYNEQFF. This chain uses TRBV5-4 with TRBJ2-1, with 7 bases fitting TRBD1. V lost 5 bases, J lost 4 bases, and 12 bases stayed unmatched. Germline assignment: CDR1 SGHNT and CDR2 YYREEE (reference sequence). The CDR3 contains 16 residues.

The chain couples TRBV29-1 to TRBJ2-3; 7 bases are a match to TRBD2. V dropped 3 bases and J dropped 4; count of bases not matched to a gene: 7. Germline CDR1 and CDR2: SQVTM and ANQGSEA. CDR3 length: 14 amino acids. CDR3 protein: CSVDGGGMADTQYF. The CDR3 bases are TGCAGCGTTGATGGGGGGGGGATGGCAGATACGCAGTATTTT.

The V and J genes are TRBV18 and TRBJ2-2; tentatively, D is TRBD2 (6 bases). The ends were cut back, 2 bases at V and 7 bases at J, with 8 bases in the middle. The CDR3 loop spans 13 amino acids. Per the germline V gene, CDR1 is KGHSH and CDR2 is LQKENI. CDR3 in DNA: TGTGCCAGCTCACCAGGCGGGGTCGGGGAGCTGTTTTTT. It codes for CASSPGGVGELFF.

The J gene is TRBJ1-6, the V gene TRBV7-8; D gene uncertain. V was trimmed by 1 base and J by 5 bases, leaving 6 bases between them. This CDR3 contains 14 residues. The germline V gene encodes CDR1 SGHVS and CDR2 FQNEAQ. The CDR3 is CASSLEQNNSPLHF. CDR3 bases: TGTGCCAGCAGCTTAGAACAGAATAATTCACCCCTCCACTTT.